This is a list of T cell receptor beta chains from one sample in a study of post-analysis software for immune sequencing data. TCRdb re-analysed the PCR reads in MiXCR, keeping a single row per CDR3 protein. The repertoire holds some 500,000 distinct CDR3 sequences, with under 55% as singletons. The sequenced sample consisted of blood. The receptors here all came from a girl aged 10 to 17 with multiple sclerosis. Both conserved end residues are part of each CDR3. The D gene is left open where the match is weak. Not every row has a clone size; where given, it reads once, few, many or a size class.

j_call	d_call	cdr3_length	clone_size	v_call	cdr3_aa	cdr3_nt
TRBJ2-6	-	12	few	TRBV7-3	CASSRSETVLTF	TGTGCCAGCAGCCGCTCCGAAACAGTCCTGACTTTC
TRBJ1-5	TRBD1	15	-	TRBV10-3	CAISGRTGANQPQHF	TGTGCCATCAGCGGACGGACAGGGGCAAATCAGCCCCAGCATTTT
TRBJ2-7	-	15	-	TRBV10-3	CAISEWAGELREQYF	TGTGCCATCAGTGAGTGGGCAGGGGAGCTGCGGGAGCAGTACTTC
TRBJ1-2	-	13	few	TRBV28	CASSPGHGYGYTF	TGTGCCAGCAGTCCTGGACACGGCTATGGCTACACCTTC
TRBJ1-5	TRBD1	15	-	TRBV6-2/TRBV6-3	CASGWDRADNQPQHF	TGTGCCAGCGGTTGGGACAGGGCGGACAATCAGCCCCAGCATTTT
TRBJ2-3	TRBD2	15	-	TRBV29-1	CSVPVAGVNTDTQYF	TGCAGCGTCCCAGTAGCGGGAGTTAACACAGATACGCAGTATTTT
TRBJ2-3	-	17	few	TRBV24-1	CATSDFPTSLNTDTQYF	TGTGCCACCAGTGATTTCCCTACTAGCCTAAACACAGATACGCAGTATTTT
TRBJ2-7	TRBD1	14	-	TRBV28	CASRGQGPSYEQYF	TGTGCCAGCAGAGGACAGGGGCCCTCCTACGAGCAGTACTTC
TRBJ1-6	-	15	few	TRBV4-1	CASSQGGNLNSPLHF	TGCGCCAGCAGCCAGGGGGGGAATCTGAATTCACCCCTCCACTTT
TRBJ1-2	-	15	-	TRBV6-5	CASSYSGAAATGYTF	TGTGCCAGCAGTTACTCGGGGGCTGCCGCTACGGGCTACACCTTC
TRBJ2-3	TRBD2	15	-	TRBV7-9	CASPPGLPSTDTQYF	TGTGCCAGCCCCCCGGGACTACCGAGCACAGATACGCAGTATTTT